This paragraph reports one T cell receptor beta chain. No antigen is known for it. The CDR3 is 14 amino acids. V was clipped by 2 bases and J by 3 bases, with 10 bases between them. The germline CDR1 and CDR2 sequences are SGHRS and YFSETQ. Sequencing used immunoSEQ multiplex PCR; TCRdb keeps in-frame clones, though not all of them. The sample includes a few thousand clones, roughly 58% seen only once; the top ten take around 20%. This record belongs to a study of T cells after posttransplantation cyclophosphamide. Study outcomes and limitations: Blood and skin or GI T cell repertoires showed limited TRB overlap. Recipient CMV seropositivity and CMV reactivation strongly tracked TRB clonality. Donor CD8+ memory clones often dominated recipient blood repertoires at later times.

Peripheral blood was collected from the related graft donor on the marrow donation day. This clonotype was obtained from a woman aged 55-69 years in good health, CMV-negative, and a related stem cell transplant donor. This chain uses TRBV5-1 with TRBJ2-3; weak D call: TRBD2 (6 bases). The specimen was memory CD8+ T cells sorted from blood. The CDR3, as DNA: TGCGCCAGCAGCTTACGGGAGACGACAGATACGCAGTATTTT. Residues: CASSLRETTDTQYF.